This entry concerns a single TCR beta chain. Its cognate antigen is unknown. This table comes from immunoSEQ multiplex PCR, and its TCRdb copy is limited to in-frame clones, with some not included. The sample lists 150,000 to 200,000 clones, 92% occurring once. The data derive from a study of T cell responses to AZD1222 COVID-19 vaccine. On the study more broadly: Second-dose recipients at about 4 or about 12 weeks were treated as one pooled group.

The study, taken as a whole, reports: Across spike, vaccine-associated CD4 TCRs were found, dominant at 160-218 and 743-854. Spike-specific TCR breadth and depth rose after two AZD1222 doses. The reported proportion of spike-specific TCRs targeting unmutated variant regions was nearly half.

The germline gives CDR1 WNHNN, CDR2 SYGVQD (reference sequence). CDR3 size: 14 residues. Between the trimmed V and J ends, which lost 0 bases and 3 bases, there was a span of 9 bases. This sample comprised peripheral blood, obtained on day 0 of AZD1222 vaccination. The genes are TRBV10-1 and TRBJ2-7; D may be TRBD1 (5 bases). The TCR was taken from an adult in good health. The CDR3 DNA reads TGCGCCAGCAGTGAGTCAAGGGGCCTCTACGAGCAGTACTTC. Translated: CASSESRGLYEQYF.